This TCR beta chain was captured by sequencing in a study of a mutant IDH1 vaccine in newly diagnosed glioma. Turning to the study itself: Treated patients comprised around 62% males and about 40% females, mean age approximately 37 years. Therapy received beforehand was radiotherapy, temozolomide, or both, with most patients given both.

The time point was: baseline, week 1 (first vaccination visit). The sample's treatment: pre-vaccination baseline after standard-of-care therapy. The donor cohort comprised cases of new WHO grade 3 or 4 IDH1-mutant, ATRX-lost astrocytoma. Findings of the study overall: Changes to the top peripheral T cell clonotypes appeared unrelated to pseudoprogression.

The assay was immunoSEQ multiplex PCR, and TCRdb's table has in-frame clones only and misses some. The sample consists of approximately 20,000 clones, around 82% of them appearing once. The CDR3 runs to 17 residues. The junction had 11 bases not matched to a gene; V was cut back by 0 bases and J by 4 bases. Germline loops: CDR1 SGHRS, CDR2 YFSETQ. A note on this clone: Its target is unknown.

This sequence was found in a man aged 40-50 years with glioma. This material consisted of PBMCs, taken from a glioma patient treated with radiotherapy, temozolomide or both. The rearrangement links TRBV5-1 to TRBJ1-1; 8 bases align to TRBD1. CDR3 DNA: TGCGCCAGCAGCTTGGGGGACAGGATCGTTCGCGGCACTGAAGCTTTCTTT. Protein: CASSLGDRIVRGTEAFF. Using reference TRBV5-1 and TRBJ1-1 for the parts outside the CDR3, the full variable domain is KAGVTQTPRYLIKTRGQQVTLSCSPISGHRSVSWYQQTPGQGLQFLFEYFSETQRNKGNFPGRFSGRQFSNSRSEMNVSTLELGDSALYLCASSLGDRIVRGTEAFFGQGTRLTVV.